Presented here are 20 T cell receptor beta chains from one specimen sequenced in a study of cytomegalovirus exposure and HLA in healthy donors. It was with 60 Vbeta and 13 Jbeta primers that the PCR ran. TCRdb's table, derived via immunoSEQ multiplex PCR, lists solely in-frame clones and lacks some. The sample includes about 250,000 clones, approximately 70% of them seen just once. Sequenced: PBMCs. Receptors were obtained from a female donor in good health and CMV-seronegative.

This chain connects TRBV28 to TRBJ2-5, with 16 bases identical to TRBD2. The better agreement between TRBJ2-7 and the DNA end casts doubt on the J call. The CDR3 is 19 amino acids. The germline CDR1 and CDR2 sequences are MDHEN and SYDVKM. The CDR3: CASSSQGGLAGGRIDEQYF. CDR3 sequence (DNA): TGTGCCAGCAGTTCTCAGGGGGGACTAGCGGGAGGGCGGATCGACGAGCAGTACTTC.

This sequence joins TRBV10-3 and TRBJ1-5, with 7 nucleotides matching TRBD1. The J segment lost 5 bases and the V segment lost 0 bases, leaving 4 bases of the junction unmatched. There are 15 residues in the CDR3. In germline, CDR1 is ENHRY, CDR2 SYGVKD. The CDR3 loop reads CAISESGQGDQPQHF. CDR3 nucleotide sequence: TGTGCCATCAGTGAGTCGGGGCAGGGGGATCAGCCCCAGCATTTT.

This clone was found once. V usage is TRBV4-1 and J usage is TRBJ2-7, with 9 bases identical to TRBD2. With 0 bases clipped from V and 7 bases from J, the junction kept 13 bases outside the gene matches. The CDR3 has 17 residues. Germline V CDR1 and CDR2: MGHRA, YSYEKL. CDR3 bases: TGCGCCAGCAGCCAAGATGTTGCGGCGGGAGGGCCGTTTGAGCAGTACTTC. It yields the protein CASSQDVAAGGPFEQYF.

The chain uses TRBV19 and TRBJ2-4; 13 nucleotides align to TRBD2. The CDR3 spans 20 residues. The junction had 15 bases not matched to a gene; V was cut back by 3 bases and J by 4 bases. Germline lookup yields CDR1 LNHDA and CDR2 SQIVND (reference sequence). DNA of the CDR3: TGTGCCAGTAGTATCAGGGGAACTAGCGGGAGGGCCCAAATTAAAAACATTCAGTACTTC. It translates to CASSIRGTSGRAQIKNIQYF. The full variable domain, its missing parts supplied by reference TRBV19 and TRBJ2-4, is DGGITQSPKYLFRKEGQNVTLSCEQNLNHDAMYWYRQDPGQGLRLIYYSQIVNDFQKGDIAEGYSVSREKKESFPLTVTSAQKNPTAFYLCASSIRGTSGRAQIKNIQYFGAGTRLSVL.

This chain connects TRBV27 to TRBJ2-2; 15 bases line up with TRBD2. The length of the CDR3 is 20 residues. The V and J ends lost 3 bases and 4 bases, in that order; junction bases with no gene match: 12. Germline values: CDR1 MNHEY, CDR2 SMNVEV (reference sequence). The CDR3: CASSLPRRGLAGGLTGELFF. The CDR3 DNA reads TGTGCCAGCAGTTTGCCCCGCCGGGGACTAGCGGGAGGACTCACCGGGGAGCTGTTTTTT.

The chain employs TRBV6-1 and TRBJ1-1; D is undetermined. CDR1 and CDR2 from the germline V gene are MNHNS and SASEGT. This CDR3 comprises 13 residues. V was trimmed by 6 bases and J by 4 bases, leaving 12 bases between them. CDR3 protein: CASSQRSGTEAFF. The CDR3 nucleotides are TGTGCCAGCAGCCAGCGTTCGGGCACTGAAGCTTTCTTT.

This clone appeared a few times. The J gene is TRBJ1-2, the V gene TRBV27; TRBD1 aligns across 8 bases. Losses at the gene ends were 1 base for V and 1 base for J; bases not matched to a gene: 2. The CDR3 is made up of 15 amino acids. Germline CDR1 MNHEY, CDR2 SMNVEV (reference sequence). CDR3 sequence (DNA): TGTGCCAGCAGTTTATATACAGGGGGTAACTATGGCTACACCTTC. Its translation is CASSLYTGGNYGYTF.

The chain links TRBV14 to TRBJ2-3, with D tentatively TRBD1 (6 bases). Looked up from germline, CDR1 is SGHDN and CDR2 is FVKESK. The CDR3 has 16 residues. V dropped 4 bases and J dropped 0 bases, with 14 bases sitting between them. In nucleotides, the CDR3 is TGTGCCAGCAGCCTGGACAGCGGAGTTAGCACAGATACGCAGTATTTT. This encodes CASSLDSGVSTDTQYF. Variable domain in full (rest from reference TRBV14 and TRBJ2-3): EAGVTQFPSHSVIEKGQTVTLRCDPISGHDNLYWYRRVMGKEIKFLLHFVKESKQDESGMPNNRFLAERTGGTYSTLKVQPAELEDSGVYFCASSLDSGVSTDTQYFGPGTRLTVL.

This clone has a single count. V gene TRBV6-5 combines with J gene TRBJ1-5; 8 bases are a match to TRBD1. The CDR3 is 15 amino acids. V shed 4 bases and J 3 bases; nucleotides not matched to a gene: 5. Germline values: CDR1 MNHEY, CDR2 SVGAGI. CDR3 in amino acids: CASSSGQGHNQPQHF. CDR3 nucleotide sequence: TGTGCCAGCAGTTCCGGACAGGGCCACAATCAGCCCCAGCATTTT.

The V call is TRBV21-1, the J call TRBJ1-4; the table's D call, TRBD1, has no DNA check behind it. TRBV21-1 is an annotated pseudogene. The CDR3 extends over 17 amino acids. CDR3 amino acids: CASSKSNGTATNEKLFF. CDR3 bases: TGTGCCAGCAGCAAATCTAATGGAACAGCAACTAATGAAAAACTGTTTTTT.

The chain carries TRBV7-2 and TRBJ2-1; 9 bases map to TRBD1. Germline-derived CDR1 and CDR2 are SGHTA and FQGNSA. The V segment lost 5 bases and the J segment 9 bases; nucleotides outside the gene matches: 5. The CDR3 contains 13 residues. In DNA form, the CDR3 reads TGTGCCAGCAGCGACAGGGGGATGGGTGAGCAGTTCTTC. This gives the protein CASSDRGMGEQFF.

The count of this clone is one. The chain recombines TRBV19 with TRBJ2-3; a possible D gene is TRBD2 (6 bases). The germline gives CDR1 LNHDA, CDR2 SQIVND (reference sequence). V was cut by 3 bases and J by 2 bases, with 12 bases left in between. This CDR3 has 15 residues. The CDR3 region has the DNA TGTGCCAGTAGTATTCGGGACTCCACCACAGATACGCAGTATTTT. Residues: CASSIRDSTTDTQYF. The variable domain in full, completed from reference TRBV19 and TRBJ2-3, reads DGGITQSPKYLFRKEGQNVTLSCEQNLNHDAMYWYRQDPGQGLRLIYYSQIVNDFQKGDIAEGYSVSREKKESFPLTVTSAQKNPTAFYLCASSIRDSTTDTQYFGPGTRLTVL.

This clone was found once. This sequence joins TRBV5-6 and TRBJ1-5; D may be TRBD1 (5 bases). Trimming removed 4 bases at V and 2 bases at J, with 16 bases between. Per germline, CDR1 SGHDT and CDR2 YYEEEE. This CDR3 has 16 amino acids. As DNA, the CDR3 is TGTGCCAGCAGCACTACAGGAGACTTGGGCAATCAGCCCCAGCATTTT. Its translation: CASSTTGDLGNQPQHF.

In its sample, this clone was seen a few times. The V and J genes are TRBV4-1 and TRBJ2-1, with D perhaps matching TRBD2 (6 bases). Between the trimmed V and J ends, which lost 7 bases and 3 bases, there was a span of 19 bases. This CDR3 has 16 residues. The V gene's germline CDR1 is MGHRA and CDR2 YSYEKL. CDR3 sequence: CASIRRRRDSYNEQFF. The CDR3 DNA sequence: TGCGCCAGCATCAGAAGGAGGCGGGATAGCTACAATGAGCAGTTCTTC.

This chain joins TRBV27 and TRBJ1-2; D is ambiguous. In germline, CDR1 is MNHEY, CDR2 SMNVEV (reference sequence). The ends were cut back, 5 bases at V and 5 bases at J, with 9 bases in the middle. The CDR3 has 12 residues. CDR3 DNA: TGTGCCAGCAGTCCGCCCGGGTATGGCTACACCTTC. Translated, it gives CASSPPGYGYTF.

V is TRBV5-1 and J is TRBJ2-5; D is unclear. V lost 2 bases, J lost 2 bases, and 7 bases lay in between. CDR3 length: 13 residues. Germline V lookup: CDR1 SGHRS, CDR2 YFSETQ. The CDR3 loop is CASSFLDQETQYF. In DNA, the CDR3 is TGCGCCAGCAGCTTTCTAGATCAAGAGACCCAGTACTTC.

This clone was seen only once. The rearrangement uses TRBV7-3 and TRBJ2-3, with a tentative D call TRBD1 (6 bases). The CDR3 spans 14 residues. The germline V gene has CDR1 SGHTA and CDR2 FQGTGA. V gave up 3 bases and J gave up 1 base, with 8 bases separating them. The CDR3 loop is CASSFHRGTDTQYF. The CDR3 nucleotides read TGTGCCAGCAGCTTTCACAGGGGCACAGATACGCAGTATTTT. Full variable domain (outside the CDR3, taken from reference TRBV7-3 and TRBJ2-3): GAGVSQTPSNKVTEKGKYVELRCDPISGHTALYWYRQSLGQGPEFLIYFQGTGAADDSGLPNDRFFAVRPEGSVSTLKIQRTERGDSAVYLCASSFHRGTDTQYFGPGTRLTVL.

The rearrangement links TRBV11-3 to TRBJ2-7; TRBD2 aligns across 7 bases. This CDR3 has 13 residues. V trimming: 2 bases; J trimming: 4 bases; junction bases outside the gene matches: 2. Germline CDR1 is SGHNT and CDR2 is YENEEA. In nucleotides, the CDR3 is TGTGCCAGCAGCTTACAGGGAGGGTACGAGCAGTACTTC. Amino acids: CASSLQGGYEQYF.

The V and J genes are TRBV27 and TRBJ1-5, with D possibly TRBD1 on 5 matching bases. Trimming took 6 bases from V and 0 from J, leaving 12 bases between them. This CDR3 comprises 15 residues. Germline V gives CDR1 MNHEY, CDR2 SMNVEV (reference sequence). The CDR3 loop reads CASRDDSYSNQPQHF. The CDR3 region has the DNA TGTGCCAGCAGGGATGACAGTTATAGCAATCAGCCCCAGCATTTT.

The chain uses TRBV5-4 and TRBJ2-7; D gene uncertain. CDR1 and CDR2 (germline): SGHNT, YYREEE (reference sequence). V was pared by 3 bases and J by 2 bases, with 18 bases between. The CDR3 contains 16 residues. This CDR3 reads CASSYSRVAKTYEQYF. CDR3 in DNA: TGTGCCAGCAGCTACTCCCGGGTAGCTAAGACCTACGAGCAGTACTTC. Complete variable domain (other parts from reference TRBV5-4 and TRBJ2-7): ETGVTQSPTHLIKTRGQQVTLRCSSQSGHNTVSWYQQALGQGPQFIFQYYREEENGRGNFPPRFSGLQFPNYSSELNVNALELDDSALYLCASSYSRVAKTYEQYFGPGTRLTVT.